Listed here are 7 T cell receptor beta chains from one sample, sequenced in a study of T cells in Graves' hyperthyroidism and ophthalmopathy (dated by TCRdb to between 2018 and 2020). Library preparation was by multiplex PCR. The listed sequencing device is Illumina HiSeq 2000. TCR beta CDR3 regions were amplified from RNA transcripts. A first-round RT-PCR of the TCR CDR3 used the HTBI primer set with the Qiagen OneStep RT-PCR kit. TCRdb reprocessing: public reads trimmed at Q25 with fastp, clones called with MiXCR, in-frame beta chains kept. All rows with the same CDR3 protein become a single entry with the most common DNA and genes. This sample lists roughly 300,000 distinct CDR3 sequences; less than 30% were detected once. 20% to 30% of the sample is in the top ten clones. Sequences were obtained from blood. These receptors were collected from a man aged 40-50 years with Graves' hyperthyroidism that later progressed to Graves' ophthalmopathy.

This clonotype was recorded many times. The rearrangement links TRBV30 to TRBJ2-7; 9 bases line up with TRBD1. The V segment lost 5 bases and the J segment 5 bases; nucleotides outside the gene matches: 10. This CDR3 spans 14 amino acids. The germline V gene encodes CDR1 GTSNPN and CDR2 SVGIG (reference sequence). CDR3 in DNA: TGTGCCTGGGCCTCCGGGACAGGGAGGAACGAGCAGTACTTC. Translated: CAWASGTGRNEQYF.

In its sample, this clonotype was seen many times. The DNA for the CDR3 is TGTGCCAGCAGTGATGGGGCAGGGCCCTACGAGCAGTACTTC. Its protein is CASSDGAGPYEQYF. V and J are TRBV6-1 and TRBJ2-7; D is perhaps TRBD1 (5 bases). CDR3 size: 14 residues. The V and J ends lost 3 bases and 2 bases respectively, with 11 bases between them. Per the germline V gene, CDR1 is MNHNS and CDR2 is SASEGT.

This clonotype has a count of ten or more. This rearrangement joins TRBV19 to TRBJ2-2; TRBD1 or TRBD2 may be the D gene (5 bases each). CDR1 is LNHDA, CDR2 SQIVND, per germline (reference sequence). The V end lost 3 bases, the J end lost 6 bases, and 11 bases lay between the germline ends. The CDR3 contains 14 residues. DNA for the CDR3: TGTGCCAGTAGTATGTGGGACCGCGCCGGGGAGCTGTTTTTT. Its protein product is CASSMWDRAGELFF.

This clonotype was recorded at least ten times. J is TRBJ2-6 and V is TRBV12-3 or TRBV12-4; D is undetermined. CDR3 length: 18 residues. V was pared by 3 bases and J by 0 bases, with 15 bases between. For the CDR3, the DNA is TGTGCCAGCAGTTTCGGCACCTCAAGGGTCTCTGGGGCCAACGTCCTGACTTTC. This encodes CASSFGTSRVSGANVLTF.

The chain combines TRBV20-1 with TRBJ2-2, with TRBD1 matching 7 bases. CDR1 and CDR2 from the germline V gene are DFQATT and SNEGSKA (reference sequence). The CDR3 totals 15 residues. The V gene end was trimmed by 3 bases and the J gene end by 3 bases; junction bases not matched to a gene: 7. The CDR3: CSARTTGEYTGELFF. As DNA, the CDR3 is TGCAGTGCTAGGACAACAGGGGAGTACACCGGGGAGCTGTTTTTT.

This clonotype was detected many times. V and J are TRBV5-4 and TRBJ1-2; weak D call: TRBD1 (6 bases). This CDR3 has 15 residues. The germline V gene encodes CDR1 SGHNT and CDR2 YYREEE (reference sequence). Trimming stripped 4 bases from V and 3 bases from J, with 16 bases between. This chain's CDR3 is CASSPDKGGDYGYTF. For the CDR3, the DNA is TGTGCCAGCAGCCCGGATAAGGGGGGCGACTATGGCTACACCTTC.

This clonotype was seen many times. The V gene is TRBV10-1, the J gene TRBJ1-1, with D maybe TRBD1 (6 bases). This CDR3 is built from 14 residues. Trimming cost V 0 bases and J 4 bases, with 9 bases left between them. Germline CDR1 WNHNN, CDR2 SYGVQD (reference sequence). The CDR3 protein is CASSESPGATEAFF. The CDR3 region has the DNA TGCGCCAGCAGTGAGTCGCCAGGGGCCACTGAAGCTTTCTTT.